One T cell receptor beta chain is described in this entry. The CDR3 extends over 15 amino acids. CDR1 SEHNR and CDR2 FQNEAQ come from the germline V gene (reference sequence). The data belong to a study of monozygotic twins with inflammatory bowel disease. Across eight separate reactions for each sample, cDNA was made. From its re-call of the 5' RACE reads, TCRdb lists each CDR3 protein once, without DNA. The sample has a few hundred thousand distinct CDR3 sequences. The receptor's source is a human donor with ulcerative colitis or Crohn's disease, or a healthy co-twin of an affected twin (not recorded which). The chain employs TRBV7-9 and TRBJ1-2; lacking DNA, the TRBD1 call made by TCRdb goes unchecked. The sequenced sample consisted of blood. The CDR3 here is CASSPGQRSGNGYTF.